This T cell receptor (beta chain) emerged from a study of control samples from healthy donors and cancer patients. The V end lost 1 base, the J end lost 0 bases, and 9 bases lay between the germline ends. Germline values: CDR1 LGHDT, CDR2 YNNKEL (reference sequence). This CDR3 comprises 16 residues. Data came from immunoSEQ multiplex PCR; TCRdb stores just in-frame clones and leaves some out. The data hold over 100,000 clones, with more than 70% observed a single time. This receptor was identified in a man aged 35 to 55 in good health. This chain uses TRBV3-1 (or the pseudogene TRBV3-2) with TRBJ2-2; D unclear. The sequenced material came from blood. CDR3 DNA sequence: TGTGCCAGCAGCCAAGGGGTTCTTGCGAACACCGGGGAGCTGTTTTTT. Protein: CASSQGVLANTGELFF.